This T cell receptor (beta chain) was recovered during a study of post-analysis software for immune sequencing data (dated by TCRdb to the mid-2010s). Broadly, across the study: Relapsing-remitting, secondary progressive and progressive-relapsing multiple sclerosis were recorded as disease courses, and subtype annotation was lacking for some patients. Patient repertoires were compared against 11 to 12 previously published healthy control repertoires from donors aged about 6 to 28 years. A subset of samples was prepared in parallel using single-end sample barcoding, then pooled and co-amplified after Illumina adapter ligation. Broad study findings and their caveats: Compared with controls, multiple sclerosis patients had significantly lower normalized Chao1 diversity, a finding suggesting substantial peripheral T-cell clonal expansion. Patients showed significantly higher frequencies than controls for about five TRBV segments, among them TRBV5-6, TRBV5-1 and TRBV20-1. Direct clustering with F measure revealed strong co-clustering of samples prepared in the same batch, which led to a batch-effect correction. The multiple sclerosis patient group was slightly younger than the control group.

This clonotype was counted between two and nine times. There is no known antigen for this receptor. Base qualities are missing; no much larger clone stands one base away. TCR beta repertoires were profiled from peripheral blood of approximately 13 young patients with multiple sclerosis to demonstrate the VDJtools post-analysis software. The multiple sclerosis patients were children and adolescents between about 6 and 16 years of age. CDR1 and CDR2, per the germline V gene, are SGHAT and FQNNGV. Compared with germline, V lacks 1 base and J lacks 2 bases; bases without a gene match: 8. From its cysteine to its phenylalanine, the CDR3 spans 16 amino acids. The sequence is cut down to CDR3 DNA, 48 bases in frame from base 1. Receptor amplification or capture employed PCR. Sequenced using an Illumina HiSeq 2500. Unique molecular identifiers were incorporated into TCR beta cDNA libraries to reduce PCR and sequencing biases. Every 1 to 10 million input T cells yielded roughly 500,000 cDNA molecules, meaning each molecule approximated one T cell. The same protocol used for the earlier healthy control dataset was applied to prepare and sequence the patient libraries. Within a given batch, samples were prepared together, multiplexed and sequenced on the same HiSeq lane. The paper's processing steps were these. Raw barcoded reads were processed with MIGEC, discarding single-read molecular identifier groups before consensus assembly and CDR3 extraction. VDJtools was used for post-analysis of the clonotype tables, and diversity was normalized by down-sampling every dataset to the size of the smallest sample. To correct batch-related cross-sample contamination, repertoire overlap clustering matched CDR3 amino acid sequences but not nucleotide sequences. Using fastp trimming at Q25 and MiXCR clonotype assembly, TCRdb reanalyzed the public sequencing data and kept in-frame beta chains. Entries that share a CDR3 protein sequence are merged under the most common genes and DNA. The V and J calls, along with clone size, are taken from TCRdb and not from the paper's own processing. The sample table contains approximately 690,000 distinct CDR3 sequences; only one count was recorded for approximately 60% of them. The ten largest clonotypes hold 10% to 12% of the sample.

This clonotype was obtained from a girl aged 2-10 years with multiple sclerosis. The chain uses TRBV11-2 and TRBJ2-7; 7 bases in between match TRBD1. The sequenced sample was blood. The nucleotide sequence reads as follows: TGTGCCAGCAGCTTAGCCGGACAGGTGCAAACCTACGAGCAGTACTTC. Translated, this gives CASSLAGQVQTYEQYF. The CDR3, completed at both ends by the reference TRBV11-2 and TRBJ2-7 genes, gives the full variable domain EAGVAQSPRYKIIEKRQSVAFWCNPISGHATLYWYQQILGQGPKLLIQFQNNGVVDDSQLPKDRFSAERLKGVDSTLKIQPAKLEDSAVYLCASSLAGQVQTYEQYFGPGTRLTVT.